The 25 T cell receptor beta chains reported below all come from one sample, sequenced in a study of OX40 agonist ivuxolimab in advanced cancers. The method was immunoSEQ multiplex PCR; TCRdb's version includes in-frame clones alone and lacks a portion of them. The sample carries 60,000 to 75,000 clones, 81% recorded once. The input for sequencing was CD4+ or CD8+ T cells sorted from blood, taken in a trial of the OX40 agonist ivuxolimab. The receptors were gathered from an adult with an advanced solid tumor such as melanoma, head and neck, liver or kidney cancer.

This clone came up once. The rearrangement uses TRBV21-1 and TRBJ2-7. TRBV21-1 is termed a pseudogene. This CDR3 has 14 residues. In DNA, the CDR3 is TGTGCCAGCAGCAAAGTGCCTCCCTCCTACGAGCAGTACTTC. This sequence encodes CASSKVPPSYEQYF.

The rearrangement joins TRBV9 to TRBJ1-1; D is undetermined. The CDR3 length is 12 residues. Deletions cut 4 bases from V and 3 bases from J, with 7 bases between. CDR1 is SGDLS, CDR2 YYNGEE, per germline. As DNA, the CDR3 is TGTGCCAGCAGCCGTAGAGACACTGAAGCTTTCTTT. It translates to CASSRRDTEAFF.

This chain connects TRBV19 to TRBJ1-2, with D perhaps matching TRBD1 (5 bases). Trimming removed 3 bases from V and 7 bases from J, with 12 bases in between. The CDR3 totals 13 residues. Germline V gene lookup returns CDR1 LNHDA and CDR2 SQIVND (reference sequence). CDR3 sequence (DNA): TGTGCCAGTAGTATCGGGGGGGAGAGTGGCTACACCTTC. It yields the protein CASSIGGESGYTF.

This chain joins TRBV7-9 and TRBJ1-5; 8 nucleotides line up with TRBD1. From germline, CDR1 is SEHNR and CDR2 FQNEAQ (reference sequence). The J segment lost 6 bases and the V segment lost 8 bases, leaving 9 bases of the junction unmatched. The CDR3 length is 14 residues. CDR3 protein: CASAGQGGIQPQHF. For the CDR3, the DNA is TGTGCCAGCGCTGGACAGGGCGGGATTCAGCCCCAGCATTTT.

The chain combines TRBV25-1 with TRBJ2-5, with D perhaps matching TRBD2 (7 bases). V was pared by 8 bases and J by 4 bases, with 14 bases between. CDR3 length equals 13 residues. CDR1 is MGHDK, CDR2 SYGVNS, per germline. The DNA of the CDR3 is TGTGCCAGCGGGGGGGGGCCCGGAGAGACCCAGTACTTC. The encoded protein is CASGGGPGETQYF.

The chain carries TRBV9 and TRBJ2-7, with 8 bases matching TRBD1. The CDR3 extends over 15 amino acids. V was clipped by 2 bases and J by 3 bases; unmatched bases: 7. Germline CDR1 and CDR2: SGDLS and YYNGEE. This CDR3 reads CASSVGQGSYYEQYF. The CDR3 region has the DNA TGTGCCAGCAGCGTCGGACAGGGTAGCTACTACGAGCAGTACTTC. Supplemented by reference TRBV9 and TRBJ2-7, the full variable domain reads DSGVTQTPKHLITATGQRVTLRCSPRSGDLSVYWYQQSLDQGLQFLIQYYNGEERAKGNILERFSAQQFPDLHSELNLSSLELGDSALYFCASSVGQGSYYEQYFGPGTRLTVT.

The rearrangement joins TRBV7-2 to TRBJ2-3; D possibly uses TRBD1 or TRBD2 (5 bases each). The CDR3 sequence is 17 residues long. Trimming took 6 bases from V and 2 from J, leaving 21 bases between them. CDR1 is SGHTA, CDR2 FQGNSA, per germline. CDR3: CASSPTEWGLFTDTQYF. CDR3 in DNA: TGTGCCAGCAGTCCAACTGAGTGGGGGTTGTTCACAGATACGCAGTATTTT.

CDR3 DNA: TGTGCCAGCAGTGATGCGGGGGGGCCCGGGGAGCTGTTTTTT. It is translated as CASSDAGGPGELFF. The rearrangement uses TRBV25-1 and TRBJ2-2, with 9 nucleotides matching TRBD2. Germline assignment: CDR1 MGHDK and CDR2 SYGVNS. The trim removed 3 bases at V and 6 bases at J, leaving 2 bases unmatched. The CDR3 covers 14 residues. The variable domain in full, with the rest retrieved from reference TRBV25-1 and TRBJ2-2, is EADIYQTPRYLVIGTGKKITLECSQTMGHDKMYWYQQDPGMELHLIHYSYGVNSTEKGDLSSESTVSRIRTEHFPLTLESARPSHTSQYLCASSDAGGPGELFFGEGSRLTVL.

The sample holds one count of this clone. V usage is TRBV7-2 and J usage is TRBJ1-5; D not resolved. Germline V gene lookup returns CDR1 SGHTA and CDR2 FQGNSA. Trimming cost V 0 bases and J 4 bases, with 7 bases left between them. The CDR3 totals 14 residues. The CDR3 protein is CASSLATGNQPQHF. The CDR3 nucleotides read TGTGCCAGCAGCTTAGCGACGGGGAATCAGCCCCAGCATTTT.

This clone was recorded once. This rearrangement joins TRBV10-3 to TRBJ1-2; 7 nucleotides line up with TRBD1. The CDR3 spans 12 residues. CDR1 and CDR2 (germline): ENHRY, SYGVKD. V shed 4 bases, J shed 7 bases, and the junction held 3 bases outside the gene matches. The CDR3 nucleotides are TGTGCCATCAGTGCGACAGGGCCTGGCTACACCTTC. Residues: CAISATGPGYTF.

The chain joins TRBV21-1 to TRBJ1-1; the table's TRBD1 call for D was not verified on the DNA. TRBV21-1 is deemed a pseudogene. The CDR3 runs 16 residues. The CDR3 protein is CASSKAKTGPITEAFF. Written as DNA, the CDR3 is TGTGCCAGCAGCAAAGCTAAGACAGGGCCGATTACTGAAGCTTTCTTT.

This chain uses TRBV7-3 with TRBJ1-1; D uncertain. Germline V gives CDR1 SGHTA, CDR2 FQGTGA. The CDR3 totals 14 residues. V lost 3 bases, J lost 3 bases, and 11 bases lay in between. CDR3 DNA: TGTGCCAGCAGCTTGAGTGCGTGGGACACTGAAGCTTTCTTT. Its protein is CASSLSAWDTEAFF.

The sample holds a few counts of this clone. This chain uses TRBV6-1 with TRBJ2-7; tentatively, D is TRBD1 or TRBD2 (7 bases each). The CDR3 contains 16 residues. Trimming shortened V by 2 bases and J by 2 bases, and 16 bases separated the two germline ends. Germline V lookup: CDR1 MNHNS, CDR2 SASEGT. The CDR3 loop reads CASSERGRGRTYEQYF. The CDR3 nucleotides are TGTGCCAGCAGTGAAAGGGGGAGGGGGCGCACCTACGAGCAGTACTTC.

This chain joins TRBV25-1 and TRBJ1-2; maybe TRBD1 (6 bases). The CDR3 runs 14 residues. CDR1 MGHDK and CDR2 SYGVNS come from the germline V gene. With 0 bases removed from V and 7 bases from J, the gap between germline ends came to 12 bases. This CDR3 reads CASSEYRTEAGYTF. CDR3 coding DNA: TGTGCCAGCAGTGAATATCGGACAGAGGCTGGCTACACCTTC.

This clone was detected only once. J is TRBJ1-2 and V is TRBV5-5; D not resolved. The CDR3 sequence is 13 residues long. V was shortened by 5 bases and J by 7 bases, with 15 bases between the two germline ends. The germline V gene encodes CDR1 SGHKS and CDR2 YYEKEE (reference sequence). The CDR3 DNA follows: TGTGCCAGCAGTCGATCGGAAGTAGGTGGCTACACCTTC. Its translation: CASSRSEVGGYTF.

The chain uses TRBV6-5 and TRBJ1-4; D not certain. The CDR3 runs to 14 residues. The V end was cut by 6 bases, the J end by 5 bases, with 13 bases between. CDR1 and CDR2 from the germline V gene are MNHEY and SVGAGI. The CDR3 protein is CASSRPFENEKLFF. The CDR3 nucleotides are TGTGCCAGCAGCCGTCCCTTTGAGAATGAAAAACTGTTTTTT.

The V call is TRBV5-6, the J call TRBJ2-5; 12 bases are a match to TRBD2. V trimming: 1 base; J trimming: 4 bases; junction bases outside the gene matches: 8. Germline V gene lookup returns CDR1 SGHDT and CDR2 YYEEEE. The CDR3 runs to 17 residues. The CDR3 region is CASSLWLAGGPAETQYF. CDR3 sequence (DNA): TGTGCCAGCAGCTTGTGGCTAGCGGGGGGGCCGGCAGAGACCCAGTACTTC.

The gene calls are TRBV4-1 and TRBJ1-1, with unresolved D. Germline assignment: CDR1 MGHRA and CDR2 YSYEKL. The CDR3 sequence is 15 residues long. Between the trimmed V and J ends, which lost 1 base and 0 bases, there was a span of 9 bases. Here the CDR3 DNA reads TGCGCCAGCAGCCAAGCCCCAGCCATGAACACTGAAGCTTTCTTT. It is translated as CASSQAPAMNTEAFF.

V gene TRBV4-3 combines with J gene TRBJ1-6, with a possible D match to TRBD1 (5 bases). Trimming took 8 bases from V and 1 from J, leaving 9 bases between them. This CDR3 comprises 14 residues. Germline V gene sequence: CDR1 LGHNA, CDR2 YSLEER. The CDR3 DNA follows: TGCGCCAGCTCAAGGGGTTCCTATAATTCACCCCTCCACTTT. Amino acid sequence: CASSRGSYNSPLHF.

The rearrangement joins TRBV7-9 to TRBJ2-2, with 10 bases matching TRBD2. Germline V gene lookup returns CDR1 SEHNR and CDR2 FQNEAQ (reference sequence). J gave up 8 bases and V 5 bases, and 5 bases lay outside the gene matches. The CDR3 is made up of 14 amino acids. The CDR3 reads CASSTPSGGGELFF. In nucleotides, the CDR3 is TGTGCCAGCAGCACCCCTAGCGGGGGAGGGGAGCTGTTTTTT.

This chain connects TRBV15 to TRBJ2-1, with 7 bases matching TRBD1. Germline CDR1 reads LNHNV; CDR2 reads YYDKDF (reference sequence). The V gene end was trimmed by 1 base and the J gene end by 5 bases; junction bases not matched to a gene: 5. The CDR3 is made up of 15 amino acids. As DNA, the CDR3 is TGTGCCACCAGCAGAGTTGGACAGGCCCACAATGAGCAGTTCTTC. Translation: CATSRVGQAHNEQFF. The full variable domain, its missing parts supplied by reference TRBV15 and TRBJ2-1, is DAMVIQNPRYQVTQFGKPVTLSCSQTLNHNVMYWYQQKSSQAPKLLFHYYDKDFNNEADTPDNFQSRRPNTSFCFLDIRSPGLGDTAMYLCATSRVGQAHNEQFFGPGTRLTVL.

The rearrangement links TRBV11-3 to TRBJ1-3, with 7 bases that match TRBD1. The CDR3 has 17 amino acids. The trim removed 1 base at V and 0 bases at J, leaving 6 bases unmatched. Germline loops: CDR1 SGHNT, CDR2 YENEEA. CDR3 sequence (DNA): TGTGCCAGCAGCTTAGCCTCTCAGGGGGGCTCTGGAAACACCATATATTTT. It codes for CASSLASQGGSGNTIYF.

V and J are TRBV6-6 and TRBJ2-7, with D possibly matching TRBD1 (6 bases). The CDR3 length is 13 residues. Trimming removed 5 bases from V and 4 bases from J, with 12 bases in between. Germline V gene data show CDR1 as MNHNY and CDR2 as SVGAGI (reference sequence). CDR3 coding DNA: TGTGCCAGCAGTACCCAACAGGGTTACGAGCAGTACTTC. The encoded protein is CASSTQQGYEQYF.

The chain has TRBV4-2 and TRBJ2-1; no firm D call. The length of the CDR3 is 14 residues. V lost 5 bases to trimming and J lost 8 bases, with 16 bases between them. Germline assignment: CDR1 LGHNA and CDR2 YNFKEQ. Written as DNA, the CDR3 is TGTGCCAGCAGCTCGCCCCTATCCGGCGATGAGCAGTTCTTC. It is translated as CASSSPLSGDEQFF.

To note about this clone: At one end the junction does not follow the germline gene, possibly because of a read error. The rearrangement joins TRBV9 to TRBJ2-2; 9 bases align to TRBD2. The CDR3 contains 18 residues. Germline loops: CDR1 SGDLS, CDR2 YYNGEE. The CDR3 nucleotides read TGTGCCCGCAGCGACACCTTTCCTCGCGGGGGGGCGACCGGGGAGCTGTTTTTT. This gives the protein CARSDTFPRGGATGELFF.